Sequencing of this T cell receptor beta chain was carried out in a study of CD8 T cells in Susac syndrome. Study-wide findings and caveats: Regarding the TCR sequencing and HLA analysis, the study admitted that a relatively small number of individuals were involved.

TCR beta sequences were obtained from blood CD8+ and CD4+ T cells. The control participants were healthy donors, and these controls were matched with respect to both age and sex. With random hexamers, 0.5 to 1 ug RNA was reverse transcribed. By means of immunoSEQ multiplex PCR, TCR beta CDR3 spanning 54 Vbeta and 13 Jbeta underwent amplification. TCRdb redid the calling of the immunoSEQ multiplex PCR reads with MiXCR, one entry per CDR3 protein. Of around 50,000 distinct CDR3 sequences listed, more than 85% are singletons. As to this clonotype: What it binds is not known.

The CDR3 loop spans 16 amino acids. Per germline, CDR1 SGHVS and CDR2 FQNEAQ. V lost 3 bases and J lost 5, with 16 bases in between. The chain links TRBV7-8 to TRBJ2-2; TRBD2 is a possible D gene (5 bases). The clonotype was recovered from a human donor in good health. Input material: CD8+ T cells from PBMCs. The CDR3 DNA is TGTGCCAGCAGCTTTACGGGATTCCGTGGAACCGGGGAGCTGTTTTTT. Its protein is CASSFTGFRGTGELFF.